These 30 T cell receptor beta chains share one sample of origin, sequenced in a study of T cell responses to AZD1222 COVID-19 vaccine (dated by TCRdb to the early 2020s). In light of the paper, this sample's time point label describes: baseline before first vaccination. Library construction relied on the immunoSEQ multiplex PCR assay. In TCRdb, the immuneACCESS table is reduced to in-frame sequences with V and J assigned. These tables do not hold every clone; where another copy was compared, an unresolved V gene accounts for under half, and the others remain unexplained. Within this sample are 100,000 to 150,000 clones, with approximately 90% of them counted one time only. Of the sample, 1.6% is held by the ten largest clones. The input for sequencing was peripheral blood, taken on day 0 of AZD1222 vaccination. All receptors derive from an adult in good health.

The chain couples TRBV29-1 to TRBJ2-2, with TRBD1 identical over 9 bases. Germline V gene sequence: CDR1 SQVTM, CDR2 ANQGSEA. This CDR3 contains 14 residues. J gave up 2 bases and V 4 bases, and 2 bases lay outside the gene matches. The DNA for the CDR3 is TGCAGCGTTGGGGGACAGGGAAACACCGGGGAGCTGTTTTTT. Protein: CSVGGQGNTGELFF.

V usage is TRBV5-8 and J usage is TRBJ1-3; the D is unclear. The CDR3 extends over 16 amino acids. Germline V gives CDR1 SGHTS, CDR2 YDEGEE. Trimming took 0 bases from V and 3 from J, leaving 13 bases between them. CDR3 protein: CASSLERFTSGNTIYF. The CDR3 DNA reads as TGTGCCAGCAGCTTGGAACGGTTTACGAGTGGAAACACCATATATTTT.

The V gene is TRBV14, the J gene TRBJ2-7, with 14 bases lining up with TRBD2. V was pared by 3 bases and J by 2 bases, with 3 bases of the junction left unmatched. Per germline, CDR1 SGHDN and CDR2 FVKESK. This CDR3 has 16 amino acids. The CDR3 DNA reads as TGTGCCAGCAGCCACGGACTAGCGGGGGGCCCCTACGAGCAGTACTTC. This codes for CASSHGLAGGPYEQYF.

The rearrangement joins TRBV27 to TRBJ1-1; no definite D call. CDR1 and CDR2 from the germline V gene are MNHEY and SMNVEV (reference sequence). Trimming left V 6 bases short and J 1 base short, with 12 bases between. This CDR3 is built from 14 residues. This chain's CDR3 is CASRPQDGNTEAFF. Here the CDR3 DNA reads TGTGCCAGCAGACCCCAGGACGGGAACACTGAAGCTTTCTTT.

This chain uses TRBV11-2 with TRBJ2-1; weak D call: TRBD2 (6 bases). Germline V CDR1 and CDR2: SGHAT, FQNNGV. The ends were cut back, 3 bases at V and 2 bases at J, with 17 bases in the middle. The CDR3 sequence is 17 residues long. The CDR3 here is CASSFVVWGRTYNEQFF. DNA of the CDR3: TGTGCCAGCAGCTTTGTAGTTTGGGGGAGGACCTACAATGAGCAGTTCTTC.

V is TRBV19 and J is TRBJ1-3; the D gene is possibly TRBD1 (6 bases). The CDR3 is made up of 15 amino acids. Germline assignment: CDR1 LNHDA and CDR2 SQIVND (reference sequence). The germline V and J ends were trimmed by 6 bases and 1 base, with 13 bases remaining between them. The CDR3 DNA follows: TGTGCCAGTAGAAAAGGGGGGGATTCTGGAAACACCATATATTTT. Encoded protein: CASRKGGDSGNTIYF.

This clone has a count of ten or more. The germline gene is not matched at one end of the junction; a read error may be the cause. The chain has TRBV7-2 and TRBJ1-2; a possible D gene is TRBD1 (5 bases). The germline V gene has CDR1 SGHTA and CDR2 FQGNSA. The CDR3 runs to 14 residues. The CDR3 loop is CASSIAGQYHGYTF. In DNA, the CDR3 is TGTGCCAGCAGCATAGCCGGACAATATCATGGCTACACCTTC.

The chain joins TRBV7-2 to TRBJ2-2; D ambiguous. Germline V gene data show CDR1 as SGHTA and CDR2 as FQGNSA. The V gene lost 2 bases and the J gene lost 4 bases, with 8 bases spanning the gap. This CDR3 has 14 residues. For the CDR3, the DNA is TGTGCCAGCAGCTTAAATGTGGGCACCGGGGAGCTGTTTTTT. This gives the protein CASSLNVGTGELFF.

The genes are TRBV7-9 and TRBJ1-6, with no clear D. CDR3 size: 14 residues. Germline lookup yields CDR1 SEHNR and CDR2 FQNEAQ (reference sequence). V lost 1 base, J lost 6 bases, and 7 bases lay in between. The CDR3 sequence: CASSLEVSNSPLHF. In DNA, the CDR3 is TGTGCCAGCAGCTTAGAGGTTTCTAATTCACCCCTCCACTTT. Full variable domain (missing parts from reference TRBV7-9 and TRBJ1-6): DTGVSQNPRHKITKRGQNVTFRCDPISEHNRLYWYRQTLGQGPEFLTYFQNEAQLEKSRLLSDRFSAERPKGSFSTLEIQRTEQGDSAMYLCASSLEVSNSPLHFGNGTRLTVT.

The chain combines TRBV18 with TRBJ1-5; D may be TRBD1 (5 bases). The CDR3 is made up of 13 amino acids. CDR1 is KGHSH, CDR2 LQKENI, per germline. Trimming left V 3 bases short and J 8 bases short, with 11 bases between. The CDR3 sequence: CASSPSGGEPQHF. The CDR3 coding sequence is TGTGCCAGCTCACCCTCGGGAGGGGAGCCCCAGCATTTT.

The rearrangement links TRBV6-6 to TRBJ2-2; 11 bases line up with TRBD2. The CDR3 is made up of 15 amino acids. Trimming cost V 6 bases and J 7 bases; bases outside gene matches: 7. Germline values: CDR1 MNHNY, CDR2 SVGAGI (reference sequence). The CDR3 DNA sequence: TGTGCCAGCAGCTTAGCGGGGGGGCCGGTCGGGGAGCTGTTTTTT. Encoded protein: CASSLAGGPVGELFF.

The chain employs TRBV6-5 and TRBJ1-2; tentatively, D is TRBD1 (5 bases). Trimming shortened V by 6 bases and J by 0 bases, and 11 bases separated the two germline ends. Germline V CDR1 and CDR2: MNHEY, SVGAGI. CDR3 size: 14 residues. CDR3 amino acids: CASSRTGANYGYTF. In nucleotides, the CDR3 is TGTGCCAGCAGCCGAACAGGAGCTAACTATGGCTACACCTTC.

The V gene is TRBV1, the J gene TRBJ2-5; TRBD2 is the table's D call, not checked against the DNA. TRBV1 is annotated as a pseudogene. This CDR3 spans 14 amino acids. The CDR3 reads CTSSHGQRGETQYF. The DNA for the CDR3 is TGCACCAGCAGCCACGGACAGCGGGGGGAGACCCAGTACTTC.

The chain has TRBV28 and TRBJ1-4, with D perhaps matching TRBD1 (6 bases). Germline V lookup: CDR1 MDHEN, CDR2 SYDVKM. Trimming took off 0 bases at V and 0 bases at J, with 14 bases between the two ends. This CDR3 is built from 18 residues. The CDR3 reads CASSLWVPGAATNEKLFF. For the CDR3, the DNA is TGTGCCAGCAGTTTATGGGTTCCAGGGGCAGCAACTAATGAAAAACTGTTTTTT.

The chain combines TRBV9 with TRBJ2-1; tentatively, D is TRBD1 (5 bases). This CDR3 has 15 residues. Germline assignment: CDR1 SGDLS and CDR2 YYNGEE. V was cut by 0 bases and J by 2 bases, with 9 bases left in between. CDR3 sequence: CASSVGTRAYNEQFF. The CDR3 DNA is TGTGCCAGCAGCGTAGGGACCAGGGCCTACAATGAGCAGTTCTTC. Combining the CDR3 with reference TRBV9 and TRBJ2-1 gives the whole variable domain DSGVTQTPKHLITATGQRVTLRCSPRSGDLSVYWYQQSLDQGLQFLIQYYNGEERAKGNILERFSAQQFPDLHSELNLSSLELGDSALYFCASSVGTRAYNEQFFGPGTRLTVL.

The chain employs TRBV7-2 and TRBJ2-1, with TRBD2 identical over 11 bases. Germline trimming cut 8 bases from V and 0 bases from J; bases unmatched to any gene: 3. Germline CDR1 SGHTA, CDR2 FQGNSA. The CDR3 has 15 amino acids. CDR3: CASAGLAASYNEQFF. CDR3 in DNA: TGTGCCAGCGCGGGACTAGCGGCCTCCTACAATGAGCAGTTCTTC. The full variable domain, in which reference TRBV7-2 and TRBJ2-1 provide the parts outside the CDR3, is GAGVSQSPSNKVTEKGKDVELRCDPISGHTALYWYRQSLGQGLEFLIYFQGNSAPDKSGLPSDRFSAERTGGSVSTLTIQRTQQEDSAVYLCASAGLAASYNEQFFGPGTRLTVL.

In regard to this clone: One end of the junction is discordant with germline, which a read error may explain. Other DNA sequences in the sample encode the same CDR3. J is TRBJ1-1 and V is TRBV7-9, with D unresolved. The CDR3 consists of 16 residues. The germline V gene has CDR1 SEHNR and CDR2 FQNEAQ (reference sequence). This CDR3 reads CASSLALRTMNTEAFF. CDR3 nucleotides: TGTGCTAGCAGCTTAGCGTTAAGGACCATGAACACTGAAGCTTTCTTT.

The chain couples TRBV11-2 to TRBJ1-1; tentatively, D is TRBD1 (6 bases). This CDR3 has 13 amino acids. Germline values: CDR1 SGHAT, CDR2 FQNNGV. Trimming stripped 6 bases from V and 8 bases from J, with 16 bases between. DNA of the CDR3: TGTGCCAGCAGTCTCCAGGGGTTCGTCGAAGCTTTCTTT. This sequence encodes CASSLQGFVEAFF. Supplemented by reference TRBV11-2 and TRBJ1-1, the full variable domain reads EAGVAQSPRYKIIEKRQSVAFWCNPISGHATLYWYQQILGQGPKLLIQFQNNGVVDDSQLPKDRFSAERLKGVDSTLKIQPAKLEDSAVYLCASSLQGFVEAFFGQGTRLTVV.

V and J are TRBV6-4 and TRBJ2-3, with D maybe TRBD2 (6 bases). The V and J ends lost 4 bases and 2 bases respectively, with 13 bases between them. The germline V gene has CDR1 MRHNA and CDR2 SNTAGT. The CDR3 contains 15 residues. Written as DNA, the CDR3 is TGTGCCAGCAGTGCGGGGGACGGCCACACAGATACGCAGTATTTT. It yields the protein CASSAGDGHTDTQYF.

V gene TRBV5-5 combines with J gene TRBJ2-7; either TRBD1 or TRBD2 may fit D (6 bases each). The length of the CDR3 is 13 residues. Germline-derived CDR1 and CDR2 are SGHKS and YYEKEE (reference sequence). Trimming stripped 2 bases from V and 5 bases from J, with 11 bases between. CDR3 in DNA: TGTGCCAGCAGCTTAGGGGGGTTGAACGAGCAGTACTTC. It translates to CASSLGGLNEQYF.

V is TRBV13 and J is TRBJ1-2; 7 nucleotides align to TRBD1. V was clipped by 4 bases and J by 4 bases; unmatched bases: 3. CDR3 length equals 13 residues. Germline V lookup: CDR1 PRHDT, CDR2 FYEKMQ (reference sequence). The CDR3 spells CASSSQGTYGYTF. In DNA, the CDR3 is TGTGCCAGCAGCTCACAGGGGACCTATGGCTACACCTTC.

The chain links TRBV2 to TRBJ2-7, with D perhaps TRBD1 (7 bases). V lost 6 bases, J lost 0 bases, and 33 bases lay in between. The germline gives CDR1 SNHLY, CDR2 FYNNEI. This CDR3 has 21 residues. This CDR3 reads CASSTPARDSRPGSCSYEQYF. The CDR3 DNA reads TGTGCCAGCAGCACCCCAGCCCGGGACAGTCGGCCCGGGAGCTGCTCCTACGAGCAGTACTTC.

The J gene is TRBJ2-5, the V gene TRBV5-6; D may be TRBD2 (5 bases). CDR1 is SGHDT and CDR2 is YYEEEE in the germline V gene. The V gene lost 3 bases and the J gene lost 5 bases, with 17 bases spanning the gap. The CDR3 totals 15 residues. The CDR3 bases are TGTGCCAGCAGCTATCTACGGAGGAGAGGGGAGACCCAGTACTTC. Translated, it gives CASSYLRRRGETQYF.

The CDR3 DNA reads as TGTGCCAGCAGCTCCAGGGGGTCTGGGGCCAACGTCCTGACTTTC. Protein product: CASSSRGSGANVLTF. The V call is TRBV7-2, the J call TRBJ2-6; 7 bases line up with TRBD1. The germline gives CDR1 SGHTA, CDR2 FQGNSA. The CDR3 is 15 residues long. V dropped 4 bases and J dropped 1; count of bases not matched to a gene: 1.

This clone is medium-sized (0.01 to 0.1%). The chain has TRBV7-9 and TRBJ1-5, with no clear D. V dropped 5 bases and J dropped 0 bases, with 8 bases sitting between them. The CDR3 has 14 amino acids. Germline V CDR1 and CDR2: SEHNR, FQNEAQ (reference sequence). The CDR3 spells CASSLTTSNQPQHF. CDR3 nucleotides: TGTGCCAGCAGCCTCACAACTAGCAATCAGCCCCAGCATTTT.

The chain combines TRBV5-1 with TRBJ2-7; 10 positions match TRBD2. This CDR3 contains 14 residues. Germline assignment: CDR1 SGHRS and CDR2 YFSETQ. Germline trimming cut 5 bases from V and 3 bases from J; bases unmatched to any gene: 5. In DNA form, the CDR3 reads TGCGCCAGCAGGGTTTTAGCGGGGGGCTACGAGCAGTACTTC. Its protein is CASRVLAGGYEQYF.

This rearrangement joins TRBV24-1 to TRBJ2-3; 11 bases line up with TRBD2. This CDR3 spans 15 amino acids. V trimming: 2 bases; J trimming: 7 bases; junction bases outside the gene matches: 4. The germline V gene encodes CDR1 KGHDR and CDR2 SFDVKD. CDR3 nucleotide sequence: TGTGCCACCAGTGATTCCGGGACTAGCGGTAATACGCAGTATTTT. Amino acid sequence: CATSDSGTSGNTQYF.

The chain's CDR3 is CASSLLGGQPQHF. Written as DNA, the CDR3 is TGTGCCAGCAGCTTATTGGGGGGTCAGCCCCAGCATTTT. The chain joins TRBV7-3 to TRBJ1-5; TRBD1 is a possible D gene (5 bases). V was cut by 2 bases and J by 6 bases, with 8 bases left in between. The CDR3 is made up of 13 amino acids. In germline, CDR1 is SGHTA, CDR2 FQGTGA. Full variable domain (remainder filled in from reference TRBV7-3 and TRBJ1-5): GAGVSQTPSNKVTEKGKYVELRCDPISGHTALYWYRQSLGQGPEFLIYFQGTGAADDSGLPNDRFFAVRPEGSVSTLKIQRTERGDSAVYLCASSLLGGQPQHFGDGTRLSIL.

CDR3 region: CASSQGTRSGANVLTF. As DNA, the CDR3 is TGCGCCAGCAGTCAGGGGACTCGCTCTGGGGCCAACGTCCTGACTTTC. The chain has TRBV5-1 and TRBJ2-6; the D call may be TRBD1 or TRBD2 (6 bases each). Germline values: CDR1 SGHRS, CDR2 YFSETQ. CDR3 length: 16 amino acids. Deletions cut 5 bases from V and 0 bases from J, with 12 bases between.

The V call is TRBV18, the J call TRBJ1-1; D gene uncertain. From germline, CDR1 is KGHSH and CDR2 LQKENI. The CDR3 length is 16 residues. Trimming pared 0 bases from V and 0 bases from J, leaving 11 bases between. The CDR3 DNA reads as TGTGCCAGCTCACCACCGTCGAGAACCATGAACACTGAAGCTTTCTTT. Protein sequence: CASSPPSRTMNTEAFF.